The 32 T cell receptor beta chains below all came from one sample that was sequenced in a study of CD8+ T cells in alopecia areata. RNA was isolated and reverse transcribed to cDNA, the sequencing template. The method was immunoSEQ multiplex PCR; TCRdb's version includes in-frame clones alone and lacks a portion of them. The sample yields about 170,000 clones, roughly 60% seen once. Treatment reported: oral pan-JAK inhibitor, 5-10 mg twice daily. The starting material was CD4+ T cells sorted from blood, obtained around week 55, from a patient treated with tofacitinib. These receptors were collected from a human donor with alopecia areata.

This clone has only a few counts. The chain uses TRBV2 and TRBJ2-5; D remains ambiguous. The germline CDR1 and CDR2 sequences are SNHLY and FYNNEI. The CDR3 spans 13 residues. Deletions cut 4 bases from V and 5 bases from J, with 11 bases between. The CDR3 coding sequence is TGTGCCAGCAGTGGGGGTTCCGCGGAGACCCAGTACTTC. Its translation: CASSGGSAETQYF.

The chain couples TRBV29-1 to TRBJ2-5, with a possible D match to TRBD1 (6 bases). There are 13 residues in the CDR3. V was pared by 6 bases and J by 5 bases, with 16 bases between. The germline CDR1 and CDR2 sequences are SQVTM and ANQGSEA. The CDR3 bases are TGCAGCGTGCCTAACAGGGTACTTGAGACCCAGTACTTC. Translated, it gives CSVPNRVLETQYF.

This chain joins TRBV19 and TRBJ2-3; D remains unclear. Looked up from germline, CDR1 is LNHDA and CDR2 is SQIVND (reference sequence). The CDR3 has 18 residues. V was pared by 2 bases and J by 0 bases, with 18 bases between. The CDR3 here is CASSISSSLRPSTDTQYF. The CDR3 nucleotides read TGTGCCAGTAGTATAAGTAGTAGTCTAAGACCTAGCACAGATACGCAGTATTTT.

The genes are TRBV11-2 and TRBJ1-3, with no clear D. The CDR3 extends over 16 amino acids. V lost 0 bases to trimming and J lost 1 base, with 10 bases between them. Per the germline V gene, CDR1 is SGHAT and CDR2 is FQNNGV. CDR3 in DNA: TGTGCCAGCAGCTTAGAGCGGGGAGGATCTGGAAACACCATATATTTT. This codes for CASSLERGGSGNTIYF. The full variable domain, its missing parts supplied by reference TRBV11-2 and TRBJ1-3, is EAGVAQSPRYKIIEKRQSVAFWCNPISGHATLYWYQQILGQGPKLLIQFQNNGVVDDSQLPKDRFSAERLKGVDSTLKIQPAKLEDSAVYLCASSLERGGSGNTIYFGEGSWLTVV.

J is TRBJ2-7 and V is TRBV29-1; D is undetermined. Looked up from germline, CDR1 is SQVTM and CDR2 is ANQGSEA. The CDR3 spans 10 residues. Trimming took off 6 bases at V and 6 bases at J, with 9 bases between the two ends. CDR3 loop: CSVRLGEQYF. The DNA for the CDR3 is TGCAGCGTAAGGTTGGGCGAGCAGTACTTC.

The rearrangement links TRBV11-3 to TRBJ2-2; 7 bases fit TRBD1. CDR3 length: 14 amino acids. Germline values: CDR1 SGHNT, CDR2 YENEEA. Germline trimming cut 5 bases from V and 5 bases from J; bases unmatched to any gene: 5. The CDR3 loop reads CASSRGRSTGELFF. The CDR3 DNA is TGTGCCAGCAGCAGGGGGCGTTCAACCGGGGAGCTGTTTTTT.

The chain has TRBV27 and TRBJ2-7, with TRBD2 matching over 8 bases. This CDR3 region has 13 residues. V shed 2 bases, J shed 4 bases, and the junction held 1 base outside the gene matches. Germline V gene lookup returns CDR1 MNHEY and CDR2 SMNVEV (reference sequence). CDR3 coding DNA: TGTGCCAGCAGTTTACGGGGGGGGTACGAGCAGTACTTC. Amino acid sequence: CASSLRGGYEQYF.

Regarding this clone: The sample contains more than one DNA sequence encoding this CDR3. The gene calls are TRBV6-5 and TRBJ1-5; D uncertain. The ends were cut back, 2 bases at V and 3 bases at J, with 5 bases in the middle. This CDR3 has 13 residues. Germline V gene lookup returns CDR1 MNHEY and CDR2 SVGAGI. This CDR3 reads CASSYRDNQPQHF. DNA for the CDR3: TGTGCCAGCAGTTACAGGGACAATCAGCCCCAGCATTTT.

The rearrangement joins TRBV30 to TRBJ2-3; D gene uncertain. The CDR3 has 12 residues. CDR1 and CDR2 from the germline V gene are GTSNPN and SVGIG (reference sequence). With 2 bases removed from V and 4 bases from J, the gap between germline ends came to 7 bases. The CDR3, as DNA: TGTGCCTGGAGTCGGGCGGCAGATACGCAGTATTTT. Protein sequence: CAWSRAADTQYF.

The chain links TRBV29-1 to TRBJ1-1, with D unclear. Germline CDR1 reads SQVTM; CDR2 reads ANQGSEA. The CDR3 covers 13 residues. V gave up 3 bases and J gave up 0 bases, with 8 bases separating them. CDR3 in amino acids: CSVDSGLNTEAFF. The CDR3, as DNA: TGCAGCGTTGATTCCGGTTTGAACACTGAAGCTTTCTTT.

The chain employs TRBV2 and TRBJ1-5, with D maybe TRBD1 (6 bases). CDR3 length: 13 residues. The germline CDR1 and CDR2 sequences are SNHLY and FYNNEI. Trimming left V 5 bases short and J 5 bases short, with 10 bases between. The CDR3 nucleotides are TGTGCCAGCAGTAAGGACAGAGATCAGCCCCAGCATTTT. It specifies CASSKDRDQPQHF.

This rearrangement joins TRBV29-1 to TRBJ1-1, with TRBD1 matching over 7 bases. The length of the CDR3 is 12 residues. With 5 bases clipped from V and 5 bases from J, the junction kept 5 bases outside the gene matches. Germline assignment: CDR1 SQVTM and CDR2 ANQGSEA. For the CDR3, the DNA is TGCAGCGTTAGCCCCAGGGGGACTGAAGCTTTCTTT. It encodes CSVSPRGTEAFF. Supplemented by reference TRBV29-1 and TRBJ1-1, the full variable domain reads SAVISQKPSRDICQRGTSLTIQCQVDSQVTMMFWYRQQPGQSLTLIATANQGSEATYESGFVIDKFPISRPNLTFSTLTVSNMSPEDSSIYLCSVSPRGTEAFFGQGTRLTVV.

V and J are TRBV6-1 and TRBJ2-7, with 7 bases lining up with TRBD1. Per the germline V gene, CDR1 is MNHNS and CDR2 is SASEGT. CDR3 size: 13 residues. Trimming removed 6 bases from V and 3 bases from J; junction bases left unmatched: 5. The DNA of the CDR3 is TGTGCCAGCAGCCCCGGACAGGTCTACGAGCAGTACTTC. Its protein product is CASSPGQVYEQYF.

The chain combines TRBV30 with TRBJ1-2; no clear D. The CDR3 is 13 residues long. Germline CDR1 reads GTSNPN; CDR2 reads SVGIG (reference sequence). V gave up 0 bases and J gave up 4 bases, with 9 bases separating them. The CDR3 DNA reads as TGTGCCTGGAGTGTAGTTAGACGCTATGGCTACACCTTC. This encodes CAWSVVRRYGYTF.

The chain is built from TRBV30 and TRBJ2-1; D gene unclear. Germline values: CDR1 GTSNPN, CDR2 SVGIG (reference sequence). CDR3 length: 12 amino acids. V was trimmed by 2 bases and J by 6 bases, leaving 8 bases between them. The CDR3 region is CAWSRQSNEQFF. CDR3 DNA: TGTGCCTGGAGTAGGCAGTCCAATGAGCAGTTCTTC. Complete variable domain (other parts from reference TRBV30 and TRBJ2-1): SQTIHQWPATLVQPVGSPLSLECTVEGTSNPNLYWYRQAAGRGLQLLFYSVGIGQISSEVPQNLSASRPQDRQFILSSKKLLLSDSGFYLCAWSRQSNEQFFGPGTRLTVL.

The chain combines TRBV5-6 with TRBJ2-2; D gene ambiguous. Trimming pared 1 base from V and 9 bases from J, leaving 13 bases between. The CDR3 has 14 amino acids. The V gene's germline CDR1 is SGHDT and CDR2 YYEEEE. The CDR3 bases are TGTGCCAGCAGCTTGTCGGACCGCCACCGGGAGCTGTTTTTT. Amino acid sequence: CASSLSDRHRELFF. Variable domain in full (rest from reference TRBV5-6 and TRBJ2-2): DAGVTQSPTHLIKTRGQQVTLRCSPKSGHDTVSWYQQALGQGPQFIFQYYEEEERQRGNFPDRFSGHQFPNYSSELNVNALLLGDSALYLCASSLSDRHRELFFGEGSRLTVL.

The V gene is TRBV7-6, the J gene TRBJ1-4; 7 bases fit TRBD1. Trimming took 5 bases from V and 4 from J; bases not matched to a gene: 4. This CDR3 region has 14 residues. Germline values: CDR1 SGHVS, CDR2 FNYEAQ. The CDR3 coding sequence is TGTGCCAGCAGCCCCGGGACAGATAATGAAAAACTGTTTTTT. Translated: CASSPGTDNEKLFF.

The chain carries TRBV23-1 and TRBJ2-1, with 8 bases matching TRBD1. TRBV23-1 is reported as an ORF; its role is uncertain. The CDR3 consists of 15 residues. The J segment lost 3 bases and the V segment lost 4 bases, leaving 5 bases of the junction unmatched. CDR3 sequence: CASSPDRGDYNEQFF. The CDR3 DNA reads TGCGCCAGCAGTCCAGACAGGGGAGACTACAATGAGCAGTTCTTC.

This clone was observed a handful of times. This sequence joins TRBV29-1 and TRBJ2-3; 8 bases are a match to TRBD1. Trimming at V came to 3 bases and at J to 1 base, leaving 6 bases not matched to a gene. The V gene's germline CDR1 is SQVTM and CDR2 ANQGSEA. This CDR3 has 15 residues. CDR3: CSVESGQGGTDTQYF. CDR3 in DNA: TGCAGCGTTGAGTCTGGACAGGGAGGCACAGATACGCAGTATTTT.

J is TRBJ2-3 and V is TRBV29-1; D is possibly TRBD1 (6 bases). Trimming pared 4 bases from V and 2 bases from J, leaving 13 bases between. The CDR3 loop spans 14 amino acids. Germline V gives CDR1 SQVTM, CDR2 ANQGSEA. DNA of the CDR3: TGCAGCGTTGCCGGGACAATTAACACAGATACGCAGTATTTT. Encoded protein: CSVAGTINTDTQYF.

The chain recombines TRBV30 with TRBJ1-1, with 10 bases aligning to TRBD1. The CDR3 has 15 residues. CDR1 and CDR2 from the germline V gene are GTSNPN and SVGIG (reference sequence). The J segment lost 4 bases and the V segment lost 4 bases, leaving 9 bases of the junction unmatched. CDR3 in DNA: TGTGCCTGGACCTCCTTGACAGGGGGCGGCACTGAAGCTTTCTTT. This translates into CAWTSLTGGGTEAFF.

The chain carries TRBV5-1 and TRBJ2-7; D remains unclear. CDR1 and CDR2 from the germline V gene are SGHRS and YFSETQ. V gave up 0 bases and J gave up 7 bases, with 17 bases separating them. The CDR3 is made up of 15 amino acids. The CDR3 sequence: CASSLGGVSGVEQYF. In DNA form, the CDR3 reads TGCGCCAGCAGCTTGGGCGGAGTTTCTGGCGTTGAGCAGTACTTC.

The genes are TRBV5-4 and TRBJ2-2; 8 bases agree with TRBD1. CDR1 is SGHNT and CDR2 is YYREEE in the germline V gene (reference sequence). With V trimmed by 3 bases and J by 5 bases, 3 bases remained unmatched. The CDR3 is 14 residues long. The CDR3, as DNA: TGTGCCAGCAGCTCGGGACAGGCGACCGGGGAGCTGTTTTTT. The encoded protein is CASSSGQATGELFF.

This chain connects TRBV19 to TRBJ1-6; the D is unclear. Germline V gene sequence: CDR1 LNHDA, CDR2 SQIVND (reference sequence). The CDR3 totals 12 residues. V was clipped by 3 bases and J by 14 bases, with 11 bases between them. The CDR3 sequence is CASSINKVALHF. For the CDR3, the DNA is TGTGCCAGTAGTATTAATAAGGTGGCCCTCCACTTT.

Comments on this clone: The same CDR3 is also encoded by other DNA sequences in this sample. The chain joins TRBV6-6 to TRBJ2-7; D not resolved. Germline CDR1 reads MNHNY; CDR2 reads SVGAGI (reference sequence). The CDR3 loop spans 12 amino acids. V was shortened by 2 bases and J by 0 bases, with 2 bases between the two germline ends. CDR3 nucleotide sequence: TGTGCCAGCAGTTACAGCTCCTACGAGCAGTACTTC. It is translated as CASSYSSYEQYF.

This chain connects TRBV6-5 to TRBJ1-2; D call uncertain. The CDR3 consists of 13 residues. The V end was cut by 7 bases, the J end by 3 bases, with 12 bases between. The germline V gene encodes CDR1 MNHEY and CDR2 SVGAGI. CDR3 protein: CASTGPPYYGYTF. The DNA of the CDR3 is TGTGCCAGCACCGGACCACCCTACTATGGCTACACCTTC.

The chain is built from TRBV20-1 and TRBJ1-2, with 9 nucleotides matching TRBD1. The CDR3 length is 11 residues. After removal of 6 bases from V and 7 bases from J, the junction contained 3 bases not matched to a gene. Per the germline V gene, CDR1 is DFQATT and CDR2 is SNEGSKA (reference sequence). In DNA form, the CDR3 reads TGCAGTGCCACGGACAGGGGTGGCTACACCTTC. Encoded protein: CSATDRGGYTF.

The chain uses TRBV18 and TRBJ1-1; D is unresolved. The germline CDR1 and CDR2 sequences are KGHSH and LQKENI. The CDR3 spans 13 residues. V was cut by 3 bases and J by 7 bases, with 12 bases left in between. CDR3 DNA: TGTGCCAGCTCACCGATTGGAGGGAATGAAGCTTTCTTT. Translation gives CASSPIGGNEAFF.

The rearrangement links TRBV7-2 to TRBJ1-5; D not certain. CDR1 and CDR2 from the germline V gene are SGHTA and FQGNSA. The CDR3 has 14 amino acids. Trimming took 5 bases from V and 5 from J, leaving 13 bases between them. The CDR3 DNA is TGTGCCAGCAGCAATGCGGTGGGTTATCAGCCCCAGCATTTT. Residues: CASSNAVGYQPQHF.

This clone was detected only a few times. The chain is built from TRBV7-9 and TRBJ1-2; D remains ambiguous. Trimming stripped 7 bases from V and 6 bases from J, with 12 bases between. Per the germline V gene, CDR1 is SEHNR and CDR2 is FQNEAQ (reference sequence). The CDR3 length is 12 residues. The CDR3 sequence is CASTQVGDGYTF. CDR3 bases: TGTGCCAGCACCCAGGTTGGGGATGGCTACACCTTC.

The rearrangement links TRBV11-2 to TRBJ2-1, with 7 bases lining up with TRBD2. V trimming: 5 bases; J trimming: 4 bases; junction bases outside the gene matches: 11. The germline CDR1 and CDR2 sequences are SGHAT and FQNNGV. This CDR3 contains 16 residues. The CDR3 DNA sequence: TGTGCCAGCAGCGCGACCCGGGACTATAATTACAATGAGCAGTTCTTC. Translating gives CASSATRDYNYNEQFF.

The chain uses TRBV15 and TRBJ2-3, with D possibly being TRBD1 (6 bases). From germline, CDR1 is LNHNV and CDR2 YYDKDF (reference sequence). V gave up 3 bases and J gave up 5 bases, with 18 bases separating them. This CDR3 is built from 16 residues. CDR3 in amino acids: CATSSDPTGGGDTQYF. DNA of the CDR3: TGTGCCACCAGCAGCGACCCGACAGGCGGAGGAGATACGCAGTATTTT.